Listed here are 15 T cell receptor beta chains from one sample, sequenced in a study of cytomegalovirus exposure and HLA in healthy donors. The study ran its PCR with 60 Vbeta and 13 Jbeta primers. Only in-frame clones appear in the TCRdb table, and some are missing; sequencing was by immunoSEQ multiplex PCR. The table has about 100,000 clones, roughly 79% seen once. The sequencing sample was made of PBMCs. These receptors all come from a woman between 40 and 55 years old in good health and CMV-seronegative.

J is TRBJ2-2 and V is TRBV7-9; possibly TRBD1 for D (6 bases). The V gene's germline CDR1 is SEHNR and CDR2 FQNEAQ (reference sequence). This CDR3 is 18 amino acids long. The V gene lost 5 bases and the J gene lost 5 bases, with 24 bases spanning the gap. Here the CDR3 DNA reads TGTGCCAGCAGCCCTCGCCTCCTTCTACAGGGTTGGACCGGGGAGCTGTTTTTT. It yields the protein CASSPRLLLQGWTGELFF.

This clone was counted once. The genes are TRBV5-6 and TRBJ1-2, with D possibly matching TRBD1 (6 bases). The CDR3 covers 16 residues. V gave up 4 bases and J gave up 9 bases, with 25 bases separating them. Germline-derived CDR1 and CDR2 are SGHDT and YYEEEE. The CDR3 is CASSLEGGARGLSYTF. The CDR3 DNA reads TGTGCCAGCAGCCTGGAGGGGGGGGCGCGAGGTCTCAGCTACACCTTC.

The sample holds a few counts of this clone. The same CDR3 is also encoded by other DNA sequences in this sample. The chain combines TRBV20-1 with TRBJ1-4; a weak D match, TRBD1 (6 bases). Per the germline V gene, CDR1 is DFQATT and CDR2 is SNEGSKA (reference sequence). CDR3 length: 11 amino acids. The V and J ends lost 6 bases and 8 bases respectively, with 10 bases between them. The CDR3 nucleotides are TGCAGTGCCATACAGGGAGAAAAACTGTTTTTT. It specifies CSAIQGEKLFF.

The chain carries TRBV19 and TRBJ1-1; a possible D gene is TRBD1 (5 bases). V was pared by 6 bases and J by 5 bases, with 19 bases between. CDR1 is LNHDA and CDR2 is SQIVND in the germline V gene (reference sequence). The CDR3 extends over 15 amino acids. The CDR3 here is CASRWGGQGRTEAFF. Written as DNA, the CDR3 is TGTGCCAGTAGATGGGGAGGCCAGGGTAGGACTGAAGCTTTCTTT. Together with reference TRBV19 and TRBJ1-1, the CDR3 gives the full variable domain: DGGITQSPKYLFRKEGQNVTLSCEQNLNHDAMYWYRQDPGQGLRLIYYSQIVNDFQKGDIAEGYSVSREKKESFPLTVTSAQKNPTAFYLCASRWGGQGRTEAFFGQGTRLTVV.

The sample holds one count of this clone. The rearrangement links TRBV20-1 to TRBJ1-1; D gene uncertain. In germline, CDR1 is DFQATT, CDR2 SNEGSKA (reference sequence). V lost 5 bases and J 7 bases, leaving 11 bases between the germline ends. The CDR3 covers 11 residues. CDR3 protein: CSAPRLVEAFF. In nucleotides, the CDR3 is TGCAGTGCTCCCCGGCTAGTTGAAGCTTTCTTT.

The chain links TRBV2 to TRBJ1-5; D gene uncertain. CDR3 length equals 16 residues. V lost 1 base to trimming and J lost 0 bases, with 10 bases between them. Per the germline V gene, CDR1 is SNHLY and CDR2 is FYNNEI. The CDR3 spells CASSEGRAFSNQPQHF. The DNA of the CDR3 is TGTGCCAGCAGTGAAGGGAGAGCTTTTAGCAATCAGCCCCAGCATTTT.

The V and J genes are TRBV19 and TRBJ2-7; 10 bases map to TRBD1. Losses at the gene ends were 8 bases for V and 4 bases for J; bases not matched to a gene: 2. Germline CDR1 reads LNHDA; CDR2 reads SQIVND (reference sequence). The CDR3 length is 12 residues. Here the CDR3 DNA reads TGTGCCAGTCGGGACAGGGGTTACGAGCAGTACTTC. Translated: CASRDRGYEQYF.

V is TRBV10-3 and J is TRBJ2-5; maybe TRBD1 (5 bases). Germline V lookup: CDR1 ENHRY, CDR2 SYGVKD. The CDR3 spans 11 residues. Trimming removed 11 bases from V and 3 bases from J, with 10 bases in between. Written as DNA, the CDR3 is TGTGCCTCGGCCAGGGAAGAGACCCAGTACTTC. It is translated as CASAREETQYF.

CDR3 DNA: TGTGCCAGCAGCTATAGCGGGGGCTCAGAGACCCAGTACTTC. Protein product: CASSYSGGSETQYF. The J gene is TRBJ2-5, the V gene TRBV7-6; 9 bases are shared with TRBD2. Germline V CDR1 and CDR2: SGHVS, FNYEAQ. The CDR3 length is 14 residues. V trimming: 4 bases; J trimming: 4 bases; junction bases outside the gene matches: 4.

This chain joins TRBV15 and TRBJ1-5, with D unclear. Germline V lookup: CDR1 LNHNV, CDR2 YYDKDF (reference sequence). V was trimmed by 1 base and J by 3 bases, leaving 7 bases between them. The CDR3 loop spans 14 amino acids. CDR3 sequence (DNA): TGTGCCACCAGCAGAGTACAGTACAATCAGCCCCAGCATTTT. It encodes CATSRVQYNQPQHF.

The chain links TRBV5-1 to TRBJ1-5; D is undetermined. Germline CDR1 and CDR2: SGHRS and YFSETQ. The CDR3 covers 14 residues. The V end lost 4 bases, the J end lost 0 bases, and 8 bases lay between the germline ends. The CDR3 sequence is CASSPGHSNQPQHF. The CDR3 DNA reads as TGCGCCAGCAGCCCGGGTCATAGCAATCAGCCCCAGCATTTT.

This chain joins TRBV29-1 and TRBJ1-1, with a tentative D call TRBD1 (5 bases). Germline V gene data show CDR1 as SQVTM and CDR2 as ANQGSEA. This CDR3 comprises 14 residues. V was cut by 4 bases and J by 4 bases, with 16 bases left in between. In DNA form, the CDR3 reads TGCAGCGTTGGGTCGTCAGGGTTGGGCACTGAAGCTTTCTTT. It specifies CSVGSSGLGTEAFF.

The chain recombines TRBV18 with TRBJ1-5; D call uncertain. This CDR3 is built from 16 residues. V was shortened by 3 bases and J by 2 bases, with 14 bases between the two germline ends. Germline-derived CDR1 and CDR2 are KGHSH and LQKENI. CDR3 residues: CASSPGLPSGNQPQHF. CDR3 bases: TGTGCCAGCTCACCTGGTCTCCCCAGTGGCAATCAGCCCCAGCATTTT.

V usage is TRBV18 and J usage is TRBJ1-1, with 10 bases matching TRBD1. The germline CDR1 and CDR2 sequences are KGHSH and LQKENI. This CDR3 has 15 residues. V dropped 6 bases and J dropped 3; count of bases not matched to a gene: 7. The CDR3 DNA follows: TGTGCCAGCTCCAGCCTGACAGGGGGCTACACTGAAGCTTTCTTT. Residues: CASSSLTGGYTEAFF.

This chain connects TRBV2 to TRBJ1-4, with 9 bases fitting TRBD1. V shed 4 bases, J shed 8 bases, and the junction held 8 bases outside the gene matches. Germline assignment: CDR1 SNHLY and CDR2 FYNNEI. This CDR3 has 15 amino acids. CDR3 DNA sequence: TGTGCCAGCAGTGGCGGGGACAGGGCTGGGGAAAAACTGTTTTTT. It translates to CASSGGDRAGEKLFF. Looking up the rest from reference TRBV2 and TRBJ1-4 gives the full variable domain: EPEVTQTPSHQVTQMGQEVILRCVPISNHLYFYWYRQILGQKVEFLVSFYNNEISEKSEIFDDQFSVERPDGSNFTLKIRSTKLEDSAMYFCASSGGDRAGEKLFFGSGTQLSVL.